This T cell receptor (beta chain) was identified in a study of blood T cell repertoires in COVID-19. Overall study: COVID-19 samples, acute and convalescent, were from the United States, Italy and Spain.

Generated by immunoSEQ multiplex PCR, the TCRdb table keeps only in-frame clones and is missing some. The sample has over 150,000 clones, 80% to 90% seen once. Between the trimmed V and J ends, which lost 0 bases and 2 bases, there was a span of 6 bases. Germline V gene data show CDR1 as SGHRS and CDR2 as YFSETQ. The CDR3 runs to 15 residues. V and J are TRBV5-1 and TRBJ2-6; no definite D call. The sequence was obtained from a man between 65 and 79 years old with active or convalescent COVID-19. The sequenced material came from peripheral blood. The CDR3 loop reads CASSLGGPGANVLTF. The CDR3 bases are TGCGCCAGCAGCTTGGGTGGCCCTGGGGCCAACGTCCTGACTTTC.